This TCR beta chain was identified in a study of T cell responses to AZD1222 COVID-19 vaccine. Here immunoSEQ multiplex PCR was the method, and the copy in TCRdb shows in-frame clones only, minus some. The sample shows about 200,000 clones, 70% to 90% of them seen only once. The CDR3 covers 16 residues. Germline-derived CDR1 and CDR2 are MNHEY and SMNVEV (reference sequence). Unmatched junction bases numbered 13, after V lost 4 bases and J lost 10 bases. This chain connects TRBV27 to TRBJ1-6, with 7 nucleotides matching TRBD1. The TCR was taken from an adult in good health. This specimen consisted of peripheral blood, obtained on day 0 of AZD1222 vaccination. The CDR3 nucleotides read TGTGCCAGCAGTTCGGCTGGCAGGGGGGTCAACTCACCCCTCCACTTT. This codes for CASSSAGRGVNSPLHF.